The present entry profiles one T cell receptor beta chain with its context. The antigen remains unidentified. The data derive from a study of a mutant IDH1 vaccine in newly diagnosed glioma. Whole-study context: Vaccination of patients was performed eight times, in weeks 1, 3, 5, 7, 11, 15, 19 and 23. Vaccine dosing followed radiotherapy by 4-6 weeks, or accompanied temozolomide cycles. An approximately 62% male, around 38% female split and a mean age of about 40 years characterized treated patients.

The time point was: week 5, during vaccination. Doses consisted of 300 ug of mutant IDH1 20-mer peptide each, paired with topical imiquimod. This CDR3 has 16 residues. CDR1 and CDR2 (germline): LGHNA, YSLEER. V was trimmed by 1 base and J by 4 bases, leaving 14 bases between them. Assay: immunoSEQ multiplex PCR; the TCRdb copy retains only in-frame clones and omits some. This table holds over 55,000 clones, 82% found once. The source material was PBMCs, sampled from a glioma patient whose treatment included an IDH1 peptide vaccine. The rearrangement links TRBV4-3 to TRBJ1-3; D might be TRBD1 (6 bases). This sequence was found in a woman under 30 with glioma. Some clones in this sample may be carry-over from other donors' samples. CDR3 sequence reads: CASSQVRGGLGNTIYF. CDR3 DNA: TGCGCCAGCAGCCAAGTGAGGGGGGGTCTAGGAAACACCATATATTTT.